This T cell receptor (beta chain) is from a study of T cell responses to AZD1222 COVID-19 vaccine. Overall study findings and caveats: Donors were mostly white British, more females; clonal diversity possibly underestimated.

Comment on this clone: What it binds is not known.

TCRdb keeps only in-frame clones here, not all; method: immunoSEQ multiplex PCR. The sample records 140,000 to 150,000 clones, about nine tenths being singletons. Germline V CDR1 and CDR2: SGHRS, YFSETQ. With V trimmed by 0 bases and J by 6 bases, 4 bases remained unmatched. The CDR3 loop spans 15 amino acids. This sample comprised peripheral blood, obtained on day 0 of AZD1222 vaccination. This chain joins TRBV5-1 and TRBJ1-4; 8 nucleotides agree with TRBD1. The sequence came from an adult in good health. The CDR3 DNA reads TGCGCCAGCAGCTTGGGACAGGGACAGGATGAAAAACTGTTTTTT. Its protein product is CASSLGQGQDEKLFF.